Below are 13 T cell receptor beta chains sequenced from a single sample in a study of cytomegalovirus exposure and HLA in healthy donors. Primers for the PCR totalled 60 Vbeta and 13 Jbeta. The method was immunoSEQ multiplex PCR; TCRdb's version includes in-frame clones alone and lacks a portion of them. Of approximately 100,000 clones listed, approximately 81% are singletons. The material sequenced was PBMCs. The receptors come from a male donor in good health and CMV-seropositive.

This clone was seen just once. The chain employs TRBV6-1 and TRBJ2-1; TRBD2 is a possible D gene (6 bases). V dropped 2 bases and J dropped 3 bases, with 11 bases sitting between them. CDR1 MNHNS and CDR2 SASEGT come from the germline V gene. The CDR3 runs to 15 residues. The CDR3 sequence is CASSELAGNYNEQFF. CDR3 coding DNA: TGTGCCAGCAGTGAACTGGCGGGGAACTACAATGAGCAGTTCTTC.

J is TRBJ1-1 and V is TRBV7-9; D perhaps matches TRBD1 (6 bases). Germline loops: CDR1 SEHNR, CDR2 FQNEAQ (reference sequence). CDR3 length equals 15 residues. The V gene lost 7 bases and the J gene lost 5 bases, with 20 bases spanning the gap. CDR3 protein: CASTILRQERTEAFF. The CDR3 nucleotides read TGTGCCAGCACCATACTGAGACAGGAGCGAACTGAAGCTTTCTTT.

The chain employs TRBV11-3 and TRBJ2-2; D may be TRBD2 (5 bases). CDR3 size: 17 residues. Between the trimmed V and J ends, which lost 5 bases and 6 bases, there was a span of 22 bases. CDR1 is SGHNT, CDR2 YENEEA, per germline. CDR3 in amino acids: CASSQWADSMRAGELFF. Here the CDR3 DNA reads TGTGCCAGCAGCCAGTGGGCGGACTCAATGAGGGCCGGGGAGCTGTTTTTT.

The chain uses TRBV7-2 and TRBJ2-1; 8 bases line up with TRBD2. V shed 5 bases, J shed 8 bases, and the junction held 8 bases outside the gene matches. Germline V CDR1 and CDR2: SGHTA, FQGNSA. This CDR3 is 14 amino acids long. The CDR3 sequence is CASSHGGASHEQFF. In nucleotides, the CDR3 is TGTGCCAGCAGCCACGGGGGGGCGTCTCATGAGCAGTTCTTC.

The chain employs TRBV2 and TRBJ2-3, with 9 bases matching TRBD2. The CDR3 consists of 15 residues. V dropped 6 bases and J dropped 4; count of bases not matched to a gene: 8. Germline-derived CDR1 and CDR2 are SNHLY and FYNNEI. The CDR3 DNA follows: TGTGCCAGCAGGCTGGGACTAGCTCTCTCAGATACGCAGTATTTT. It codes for CASRLGLALSDTQYF. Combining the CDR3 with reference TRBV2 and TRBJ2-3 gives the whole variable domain EPEVTQTPSHQVTQMGQEVILRCVPISNHLYFYWYRQILGQKVEFLVSFYNNEISEKSEIFDDQFSVERPDGSNFTLKIRSTKLEDSAMYFCASRLGLALSDTQYFGPGTRLTVL.

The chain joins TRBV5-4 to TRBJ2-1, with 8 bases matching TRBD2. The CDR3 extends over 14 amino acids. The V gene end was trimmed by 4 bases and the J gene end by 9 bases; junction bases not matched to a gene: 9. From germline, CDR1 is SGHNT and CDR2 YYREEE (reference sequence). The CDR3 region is CASSQNGGVSEQFF. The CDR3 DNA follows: TGTGCCAGCAGCCAGAACGGGGGGGTTAGTGAGCAGTTCTTC.

The CDR3 nucleotides are TGCGCCAGCAGCTTGGGGCTAGCTTCGGGGGGAACCGGGGAGCTGTTTTTT. This gives the protein CASSLGLASGGTGELFF. The V gene is TRBV5-1, the J gene TRBJ2-2, with 7 bases lining up with TRBD2. V shed 0 bases and J 5 bases; nucleotides not matched to a gene: 10. CDR3 length: 17 residues. Germline CDR1 SGHRS, CDR2 YFSETQ.

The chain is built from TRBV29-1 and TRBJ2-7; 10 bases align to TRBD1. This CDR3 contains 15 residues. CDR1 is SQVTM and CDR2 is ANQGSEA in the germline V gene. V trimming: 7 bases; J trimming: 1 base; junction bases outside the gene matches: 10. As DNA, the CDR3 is TGCAGCGCCCACGGCTGGACAGGGGGGTCCTACGAGCAGTACTTC. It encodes CSAHGWTGGSYEQYF.

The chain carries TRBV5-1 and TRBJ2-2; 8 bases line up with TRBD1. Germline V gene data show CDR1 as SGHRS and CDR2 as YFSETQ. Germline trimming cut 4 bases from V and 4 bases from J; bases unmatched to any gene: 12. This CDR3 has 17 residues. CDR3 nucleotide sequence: TGCGCCAGCAGCCCTGGACTGGACAGGGATCCCACCGGGGAGCTGTTTTTT. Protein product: CASSPGLDRDPTGELFF.

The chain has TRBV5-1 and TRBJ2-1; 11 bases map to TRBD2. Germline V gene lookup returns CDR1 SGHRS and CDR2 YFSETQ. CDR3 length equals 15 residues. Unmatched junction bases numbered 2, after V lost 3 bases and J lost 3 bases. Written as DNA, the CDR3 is TGCGCCAGCAGCTCTCTAGCGGGGGGCTACAATGAGCAGTTCTTC. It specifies CASSSLAGGYNEQFF.

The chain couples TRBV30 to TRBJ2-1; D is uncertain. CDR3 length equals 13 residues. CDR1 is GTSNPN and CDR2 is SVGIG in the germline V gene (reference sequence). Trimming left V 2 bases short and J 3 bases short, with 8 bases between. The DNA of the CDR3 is TGTGCCTGGAGTTCCGACATCTACAATGAGCAGTTCTTC. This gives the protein CAWSSDIYNEQFF.

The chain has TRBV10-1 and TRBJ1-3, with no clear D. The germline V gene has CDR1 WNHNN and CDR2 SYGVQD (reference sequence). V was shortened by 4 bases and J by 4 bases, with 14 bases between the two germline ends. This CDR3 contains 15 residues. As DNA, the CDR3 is TGCGCCAGCAGTGTTGTCGGAGGGCCGGGAAACACCATATATTTT. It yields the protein CASSVVGGPGNTIYF.

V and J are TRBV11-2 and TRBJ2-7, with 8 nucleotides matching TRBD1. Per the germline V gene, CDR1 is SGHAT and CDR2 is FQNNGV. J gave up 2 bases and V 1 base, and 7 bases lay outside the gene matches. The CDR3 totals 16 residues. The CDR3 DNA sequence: TGTGCCAGCAGCTTAGTAGGAGGACAGGGAACCTACGAGCAGTACTTC. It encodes CASSLVGGQGTYEQYF.